This is a list of T cell receptor beta chains from one sample in a study of patients and donors after allogeneic stem cell transplantation. One entry per CDR3 protein results from TCRdb running MiXCR on the RT-PCR reads. The table records some 960,000 distinct CDR3 sequences, roughly 18% of them present only once. The source material was blood, either unsorted or a sorted T cell fraction (not recorded which). The receptors shown here come from a human donor who was either an allogeneic HSCT recipient or a stem cell or donor lymphocyte infusion donor (not recorded which). It is not recorded whose cells these are; they may come from a transplant donor. The CDR3 runs from the conserved cysteine through the conserved F or W. D genes are given only for firm matches. A clone size is listed for some rows: how often the clone was seen (once, few, many), or a class if it is expanded.

clone size: few; D gene: TRBD1; J gene: TRBJ1-2; V gene: TRBV18; CDR3 DNA: TGTGCCAGCTCACCTTCGGGACAGCTTTTCACCTATGGCTACACCTTC; CDR3 protein: CASSPSGQLFTYGYTF
clone size: NA; D gene: TRBD1; J gene: TRBJ1-2; V gene: TRBV10-3; CDR3 DNA: TGTGCCATCAGCGGACAGGGAAGGGGCTACACCTTC; CDR3 protein: CAISGQGRGYTF
clone size: NA; D gene: NA; J gene: TRBJ2-7; V gene: TRBV4-1; CDR3 DNA: TGCGCCAGCAGCCGGATGACTAGCTACGAGCAGTACTTC; CDR3 protein: CASSRMTSYEQYF
clone size: NA; D gene: TRBD2; J gene: TRBJ2-7; V gene: TRBV20-1; CDR3 DNA: TGCAGTGCCCGGAGCGGGGTCTCCTACGAGCAGTACTTC; CDR3 protein: CSARSGVSYEQYF
clone size: NA; D gene: NA; J gene: TRBJ2-6; V gene: TRBV4-1; CDR3 DNA: TGCGCCAGCAGACTTATACACCTTTCTGGGGCCAACGTCCTGACTTTC; CDR3 protein: CASRLIHLSGANVLTF
clone size: many; D gene: NA; J gene: TRBJ2-5; V gene: TRBV25-1; CDR3 DNA: TGTGCCAGCAGTGAATATATCGGTGGACGGAAGACCCAGTACTTC; CDR3 protein: CASSEYIGGRKTQYF
clone size: few; D gene: TRBD1; J gene: TRBJ2-7; V gene: TRBV29-1; CDR3 DNA: TGCAGCGTTGCCGGGACAGGGGCGTCCTACGAGCAGTACTTC; CDR3 protein: CSVAGTGASYEQYF
clone size: NA; D gene: NA; J gene: TRBJ2-2; V gene: TRBV20-1; CDR3 DNA: TGCAGTGCTAATAGGGACCCCACCGGGGAGCTGTTTTTT; CDR3 protein: CSANRDPTGELFF
clone size: few; D gene: TRBD2; J gene: TRBJ2-5; V gene: TRBV5-1; CDR3 DNA: TGCGCCAGCAGCCCTCGACTAGCGGGAGAAGGGAGGGAGACCCAGTACTTC; CDR3 protein: CASSPRLAGEGRETQYF
clone size: NA; D gene: NA; J gene: TRBJ1-1; V gene: TRBV6-1; CDR3 DNA: TGTGCCAGCAGTGAATGGTCGAACACTGAAGCTTTCTTT; CDR3 protein: CASSEWSNTEAFF
clone size: NA; D gene: TRBD1; J gene: TRBJ1-6; V gene: TRBV20-1; CDR3 DNA: TGCAGTGCCCTCAGACAGGGGGCGAATTCACCCCTCCACTTT; CDR3 protein: CSALRQGANSPLHF
clone size: NA; D gene: NA; J gene: TRBJ1-6; V gene: TRBV2; CDR3 DNA: TGTGCCAGCAGTGACCCCAGGGCTTTTCCACCCCTCCACTTT; CDR3 protein: CASSDPRAFPPLHF
clone size: NA; D gene: NA; J gene: TRBJ2-3; V gene: TRBV7-2; CDR3 DNA: TGTGCCAGCAGCGGAACCGGGGCCTCAGATACGCAGTATTTT; CDR3 protein: CASSGTGASDTQYF
clone size: few; D gene: NA; J gene: TRBJ2-1; V gene: TRBV5-6; CDR3 DNA: TGTGCCAGCAGCCATTGGAAGATATACAATGAGCAGTTCTTC; CDR3 protein: CASSHWKIYNEQFF
clone size: few; D gene: TRBD2; J gene: TRBJ2-7; V gene: TRBV7-2; CDR3 DNA: TGTGCCAGCAGCCCTAGCGGGGCCATCTACGAGCAGTACTTC; CDR3 protein: CASSPSGAIYEQYF
clone size: few; D gene: NA; J gene: TRBJ2-7; V gene: TRBV12-3/TRBV12-4; CDR3 DNA: TGTGCCAGCAGTTTATGGGGGTCGCCCTACGAGCAGTACTTC; CDR3 protein: CASSLWGSPYEQYF
clone size: NA; D gene: TRBD2; J gene: TRBJ2-1; V gene: TRBV9; CDR3 DNA: TGTGCCAGCAGCCCGCATAGGACTAGCGGGGGGGCCTTGGAGCAGTTCTTC; CDR3 protein: CASSPHRTSGGALEQFF